This TCR beta chain was retrieved from a study of blood T cell repertoires in COVID-19. Study-level information: The United States, Italy and Spain supplied acute and convalescent COVID-19 samples. Nucleic acid was either cDNA or gDNA, and it came from T cells, B-cell-depleted T cells, or PBMCs.

Original processing notes: Reference gene primer amplification in the assay estimated nucleated cell counts. Here immunoSEQ multiplex PCR was the method, and the copy in TCRdb shows in-frame clones only, minus some. The DNA was the basis for D and trimming; V, J and clone size are from that table. The sample records 300,000 to 400,000 clones, around 83% being singletons. The ends lost 5 bases at V and 1 base at J; junction bases unmatched: 7. The CDR3 runs to 16 residues. The TCR was taken from a man aged 25-40 years with active or convalescent COVID-19. Source material: peripheral blood. This chain uses TRBV23-1 with TRBJ1-1; TRBD1 matches 10 bases. TRBV23-1 is treated as an ORF (open reading frame) with a function not yet certain. This CDR3 reads CASSSGTGARNTEAFF. DNA of the CDR3: TGCGCCAGCAGTTCCGGGACAGGGGCCCGGAACACTGAAGCTTTCTTT.